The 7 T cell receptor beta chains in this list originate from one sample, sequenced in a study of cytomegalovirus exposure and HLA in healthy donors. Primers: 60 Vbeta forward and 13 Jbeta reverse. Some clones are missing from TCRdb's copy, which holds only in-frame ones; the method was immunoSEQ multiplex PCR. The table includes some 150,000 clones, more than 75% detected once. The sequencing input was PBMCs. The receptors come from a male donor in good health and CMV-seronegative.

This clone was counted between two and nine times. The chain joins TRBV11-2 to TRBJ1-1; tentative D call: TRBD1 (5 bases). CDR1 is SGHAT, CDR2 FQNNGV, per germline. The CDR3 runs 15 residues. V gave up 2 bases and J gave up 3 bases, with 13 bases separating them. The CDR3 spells CASSLSQGVDTEAFF. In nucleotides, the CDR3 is TGTGCCAGCAGCTTAAGCCAGGGTGTGGACACTGAAGCTTTCTTT.

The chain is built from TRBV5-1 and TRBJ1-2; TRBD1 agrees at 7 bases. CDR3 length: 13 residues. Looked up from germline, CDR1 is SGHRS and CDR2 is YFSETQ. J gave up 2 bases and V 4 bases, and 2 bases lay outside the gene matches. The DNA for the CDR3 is TGCGCCAGCAGCGCGACAGGGAACTATGGCTACACCTTC. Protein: CASSATGNYGYTF.

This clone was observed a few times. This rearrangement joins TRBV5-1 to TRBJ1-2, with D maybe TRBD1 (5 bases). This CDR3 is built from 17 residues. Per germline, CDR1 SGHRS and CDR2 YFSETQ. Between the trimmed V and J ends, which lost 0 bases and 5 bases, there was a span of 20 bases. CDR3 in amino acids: CASSLAFDRDFSYGYTF. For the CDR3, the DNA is TGCGCCAGCAGCTTGGCCTTCGACCGGGACTTCTCTTATGGCTACACCTTC.

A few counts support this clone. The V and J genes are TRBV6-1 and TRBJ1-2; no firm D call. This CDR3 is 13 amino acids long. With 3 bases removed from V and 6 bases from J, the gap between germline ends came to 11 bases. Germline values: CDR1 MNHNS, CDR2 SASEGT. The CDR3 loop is CASSDGPIDGYTF. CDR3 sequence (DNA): TGTGCCAGCAGTGATGGGCCGATAGATGGCTACACCTTC.

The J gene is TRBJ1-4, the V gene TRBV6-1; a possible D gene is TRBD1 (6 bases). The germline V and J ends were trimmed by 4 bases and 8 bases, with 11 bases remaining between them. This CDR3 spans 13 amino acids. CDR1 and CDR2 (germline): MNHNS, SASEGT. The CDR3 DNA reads TGTGCCAGCAGTGGGGGGCTAGGGGAAAAACTGTTTTTT. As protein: CASSGGLGEKLFF.

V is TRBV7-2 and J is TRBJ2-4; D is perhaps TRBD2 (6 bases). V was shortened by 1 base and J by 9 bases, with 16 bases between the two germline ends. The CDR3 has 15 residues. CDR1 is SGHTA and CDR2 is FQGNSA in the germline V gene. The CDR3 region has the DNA TGTGCCAGCAGCTTAGTCCTTGGGGGGATCGGCATTCAGTACTTC. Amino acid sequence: CASSLVLGGIGIQYF.

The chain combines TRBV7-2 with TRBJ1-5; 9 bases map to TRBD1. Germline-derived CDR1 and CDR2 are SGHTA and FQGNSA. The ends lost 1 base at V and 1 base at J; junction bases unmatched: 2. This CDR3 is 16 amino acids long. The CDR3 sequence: CASSLEGTGSNQPQHF. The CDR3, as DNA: TGTGCCAGCAGCTTAGAAGGGACAGGGAGCAATCAGCCCCAGCATTTT.